Following are 30 T cell receptor beta chains from one sample sequenced in a study of T cells of healthy individuals (dated by TCRdb to the late 2010s). Library preparation employed 5' RACE. Reads for this sample came from an Illumina MiSeq. TCRdb cleaned the public reads at Q25 with fastp, built clones with MiXCR and kept in-frame beta chains. Rows with one shared CDR3 protein collapse into an entry with the most common genes and DNA. The sample profile shows about 82,000 distinct CDR3 sequences; approximately 4.7% of them were found once. The ten largest make up 7.5% to 8% of the sample. The receptors shown here come from a female donor in good health.

This clonotype was recorded many times. This chain joins TRBV6-2 or TRBV6-3 and TRBJ2-1, with 10 bases matching TRBD2. Germline lookup yields CDR1 MNHEY and CDR2 SVGEGT. Losses at the gene ends were 4 bases for V and 5 bases for J; bases not matched to a gene: 2. The CDR3 totals 14 residues. This CDR3 is CASSSGLADNEQFF. In nucleotides, the CDR3 is TGTGCCAGCAGTTCCGGACTAGCGGACAATGAGCAGTTCTTC.

This clonotype has a single count. A much larger clone lies a single base off, so this may be a read error. The chain recombines TRBV7-2 with TRBJ2-5, with 12 nucleotides matching TRBD2. Per the germline V gene, CDR1 is SGHTA and CDR2 is FQGNSA. CDR3 size: 17 residues. The DNA of the CDR3 is TGTGCCAGCAACTTAAGGCCGGGGGGACTAGCGGGAGAGACCCAGTACTTC. It yields the protein CASNLRPGGLAGETQYF. Together with reference TRBV7-2 and TRBJ2-5, the CDR3 gives the full variable domain: GAGVSQSPSNKVTEKGKDVELRCDPISGHTALYWYRQSLGQGLEFLIYFQGNSAPDKSGLPSDRFSAERTGGSVSTLTIQRTQQEDSAVYLCASNLRPGGLAGETQYFGPGTRLLVL.

The rearrangement uses TRBV30 and TRBJ1-5, with D unresolved. Germline CDR1 GTSNPN, CDR2 SVGIG (reference sequence). Trimming removed 1 base from V and 5 bases from J, with 15 bases in between. CDR3 length equals 15 residues. The CDR3, as DNA: TGTGCCTGGAGTGCGGTGGCCGGAACCTATCAGCCCCAGCATTTT. It encodes CAWSAVAGTYQPQHF. The full variable domain, with the rest looked up from reference TRBV30 and TRBJ1-5, is SQTIHQWPATLVQPVGSPLSLECTVEGTSNPNLYWYRQAAGRGLQLLFYSVGIGQISSEVPQNLSASRPQDRQFILSSKKLLLSDSGFYLCAWSAVAGTYQPQHFGDGTRLSIL.

This clonotype was picked up many times. This chain connects TRBV3-1 to TRBJ2-7; 11 positions agree with TRBD2. Trimming at V came to 4 bases and at J to 0 bases, leaving 20 bases not matched to a gene. Germline V gives CDR1 LGHDT, CDR2 YNNKEL (reference sequence). The CDR3 is 21 amino acids. The CDR3: CASSPLGLAETLIKSSYEQYF. CDR3 bases: TGTGCCAGCAGCCCTCTGGGACTAGCGGAAACCCTGATAAAAAGCTCCTACGAGCAGTACTTC.

This clonotype was seen repeatedly, ten times or more. The chain employs TRBV6-5 and TRBJ1-1; D unresolved. Trimming removed 6 bases at V and 4 bases at J, with 9 bases between. From germline, CDR1 is MNHEY and CDR2 SVGAGI. The length of the CDR3 is 12 residues. CDR3 DNA sequence: TGTGCCAGCAGAGGACGAAGCACTGAAGCTTTCTTT. This gives the protein CASRGRSTEAFF.

At least ten counts were recorded for this clonotype. The CDR3 DNA reads as TGCAGTGCTAGAGATGGGACAGGGACCTACGAGCAGTACTTC. It yields the protein CSARDGTGTYEQYF. The rearrangement joins TRBV20-1 to TRBJ2-7; 9 nucleotides align to TRBD1. Per germline, CDR1 DFQATT and CDR2 SNEGSKA (reference sequence). CDR3 size: 14 residues. The J segment lost 2 bases and the V segment lost 0 bases, leaving 2 bases of the junction unmatched.

This clonotype was counted ten times or more. The rearrangement uses TRBV10-3 and TRBJ2-5; D is unclear. Trimming stripped 3 bases from V and 2 bases from J, with 10 bases between. This CDR3 is built from 14 residues. Germline CDR1 reads ENHRY; CDR2 reads SYGVKD. For the CDR3, the DNA is TGTGCCATCAGTGATATGGGGTCGCAAGAGACCCAGTACTTC. Amino acids: CAISDMGSQETQYF.

This clonotype occurred a few times. The CDR3 sequence: CSARDRRGISNQPQHF. CDR3 coding DNA: TGCAGTGCTAGAGATAGGCGGGGGATTAGCAATCAGCCCCAGCATTTT. This chain connects TRBV20-1 to TRBJ1-5, with D perhaps matching TRBD1 (5 bases). Germline V gives CDR1 DFQATT, CDR2 SNEGSKA (reference sequence). V was trimmed by 0 bases and J by 0 bases, leaving 12 bases between them. The CDR3 spans 16 residues.

In this sample, this clonotype turned up many times. The rearrangement uses TRBV20-1 and TRBJ2-4; D remains ambiguous. Germline loops: CDR1 DFQATT, CDR2 SNEGSKA (reference sequence). V lost 1 base to trimming and J lost 3 bases, with 10 bases between them. This CDR3 spans 14 amino acids. This chain's CDR3 is CSARAPLDKNIQYF. CDR3 nucleotide sequence: TGCAGTGCTAGAGCTCCCTTGGACAAAAACATTCAGTACTTC.

This sequence joins TRBV5-1 and TRBJ1-1; no clear D. Per germline, CDR1 SGHRS and CDR2 YFSETQ. Trimming shortened V by 0 bases and J by 5 bases, and 11 bases separated the two germline ends. The CDR3 totals 14 residues. CDR3 amino acids: CASSLEGGRTEAFF. The CDR3 DNA reads TGCGCCAGCAGCTTGGAGGGTGGGAGAACTGAAGCTTTCTTT.

At least ten counts were recorded for this clonotype. The V call is TRBV6-2 or TRBV6-3, the J call TRBJ2-7; D call uncertain. This CDR3 is 13 amino acids long. V lost 4 bases and J 5 bases, leaving 12 bases between the germline ends. Germline CDR1 and CDR2: MNHEY and SVGEGT. Here the CDR3 DNA reads TGTGCCAGCAGTTCGGTTCAACACGACGAGCAGTACTTC. Translated, it gives CASSSVQHDEQYF.

This clonotype was seen ten or more times. This chain links TRBV20-1 with TRBJ2-7; possibly TRBD2 for D (5 bases). Trimming left V 0 bases short and J 2 bases short, with 11 bases between. The CDR3 is 14 amino acids. Germline CDR1 reads DFQATT; CDR2 reads SNEGSKA (reference sequence). CDR3 in amino acids: CSARDPGSAYEQYF. The CDR3 DNA reads as TGCAGTGCTAGAGATCCGGGGTCCGCCTACGAGCAGTACTTC.

This clonotype was picked up many times. The chain links TRBV30 to TRBJ1-1, with a tentative D call TRBD1 (5 bases). CDR1 GTSNPN and CDR2 SVGIG come from the germline V gene (reference sequence). The CDR3 sequence is 16 residues long. V was trimmed by 4 bases and J by 0 bases, leaving 18 bases between them. This CDR3 reads CAWNSPGLPLNTEAFF. CDR3 DNA: TGTGCCTGGAACTCCCCGGGACTCCCCTTGAACACTGAAGCTTTCTTT.

Ten or more counts support this clonotype. The J gene is TRBJ1-6, the V gene TRBV20-1, with 9 bases identical to TRBD1. This CDR3 has 14 amino acids. V shed 3 bases and J 9 bases; nucleotides not matched to a gene: 6. The germline V gene encodes CDR1 DFQATT and CDR2 SNEGSKA (reference sequence). The CDR3 DNA is TGCAGTGCTAGCCGGGACAGGGAAATTTCACCCCTCCACTTT. This gives the protein CSASRDREISPLHF.

V and J are TRBV6-2 or TRBV6-3 and TRBJ1-1; D gene uncertain. The V end lost 4 bases, the J end lost 0 bases, and 15 bases lay between the germline ends. The germline V gene encodes CDR1 MNHEY and CDR2 SVGEGT. The CDR3 extends over 16 amino acids. The CDR3 region has the DNA TGTGCCAGCAGTTTTATAATCAGCAGCATGAACACTGAAGCTTTCTTT. This translates into CASSFIISSMNTEAFF.

This clonotype was found many times. V and J are TRBV4-2 and TRBJ2-1; D is uncertain. Germline V gene sequence: CDR1 LGHNA, CDR2 YNFKEQ. V was shortened by 0 bases and J by 4 bases, with 10 bases between the two germline ends. The CDR3 length is 15 residues. CDR3 sequence reads: CASSQDLGNYNEQFF. The CDR3 nucleotides are TGTGCCAGCAGCCAAGATCTAGGCAATTACAATGAGCAGTTCTTC.

This clonotype came up a few times. The chain carries TRBV20-1 and TRBJ2-7; TRBD2 aligns across 9 bases. Trimming at V came to 0 bases and at J to 1 base, leaving 4 bases not matched to a gene. The CDR3 runs to 15 residues. Looked up from germline, CDR1 is DFQATT and CDR2 is SNEGSKA (reference sequence). Here the CDR3 DNA reads TGCAGTGCTAGAGAGCTAGCGGGGTCTTCCTACGAGCAGTACTTC. Protein sequence: CSARELAGSSYEQYF.

In this sample, this clonotype turned up many times. This rearrangement joins TRBV3-1 to TRBJ1-2, with unresolved D. CDR1 LGHDT and CDR2 YNNKEL come from the germline V gene (reference sequence). The CDR3 has 12 residues. V dropped 0 bases and J dropped 8 bases, with 7 bases sitting between them. This CDR3 reads CASSQELGGYTF. The CDR3 DNA reads as TGTGCCAGCAGCCAAGAGCTTGGCGGCTACACCTTC.

In this sample, this clonotype turned up many times. The J gene is TRBJ2-6, the V gene TRBV7-3, with D tentatively TRBD1 (5 bases). Germline V gives CDR1 SGHTA, CDR2 FQGTGA. The ends were cut back, 6 bases at V and 0 bases at J, with 18 bases in the middle. The CDR3 loop spans 18 amino acids. The CDR3 is CASSPLGAEPSGANVLTF. The CDR3, as DNA: TGTGCCAGCAGTCCCCTTGGGGCCGAGCCCTCTGGGGCCAACGTCCTGACTTTC.

The CDR3 region has the DNA TGTGCCAGCAGTTTACTCGACCGACTAGCGGGAGATACAGATACGCAGTATTTT. Translated: CASSLLDRLAGDTDTQYF. This sequence joins TRBV28 and TRBJ2-3; 12 nucleotides align to TRBD2. CDR3 size: 18 residues. The germline V gene encodes CDR1 MDHEN and CDR2 SYDVKM. The V segment lost 2 bases and the J segment 3 bases; nucleotides outside the gene matches: 9.

On this clonotype: A much larger clone lies one base from this, so it may be a read error. This sequence joins TRBV7-9 and TRBJ2-5, with 7 bases aligning to TRBD1. The ends lost 5 bases at V and 10 bases at J; junction bases unmatched: 10. The germline CDR1 and CDR2 sequences are SEHNR and FQNEAQ (reference sequence). This CDR3 comprises 13 residues. Written as DNA, the CDR3 is TGTGCCAGCAGCACTGGACAGGCACGGATCCAGTACTTC. Protein product: CASSTGQARIQYF.

This clonotype appeared many times. The chain combines TRBV4-1 with TRBJ2-5, with D unresolved. Deletions cut 0 bases from V and 12 bases from J, with 11 bases between. The CDR3 loop spans 12 amino acids. Germline-derived CDR1 and CDR2 are MGHRA and YSYEKL. CDR3 DNA: TGCGCCAGCAGCCAAGATTGGTTTCCGGAGTACTTC. This codes for CASSQDWFPEYF.

This clonotype was recorded many times. J is TRBJ2-6 and V is TRBV20-1; no clear D. V gave up 4 bases and J gave up 6 bases, with 10 bases separating them. This CDR3 has 13 amino acids. Germline CDR1 reads DFQATT; CDR2 reads SNEGSKA (reference sequence). The CDR3 loop reads CSANDLEANVLTF. DNA for the CDR3: TGCAGTGCTAATGACCTAGAGGCCAACGTCCTGACTTTC.

Many counts were recorded for this clonotype. V gene TRBV6-5 combines with J gene TRBJ1-1, with a possible D match to TRBD1 (5 bases). Trimming cost V 0 bases and J 4 bases, with 15 bases left between them. Germline CDR1 and CDR2: MNHEY and SVGAGI. The CDR3 totals 16 residues. CDR3 sequence: CASSYSRGGGVTEAFF. The CDR3 coding sequence is TGTGCCAGCAGTTACTCTCGCGGGGGAGGGGTCACTGAAGCTTTCTTT.

This clonotype was recorded many times. This chain uses TRBV3-1 with TRBJ2-7; TRBD2 might be the D (5 bases). CDR1 and CDR2 (germline): LGHDT, YNNKEL (reference sequence). The CDR3 length is 14 residues. Trimming removed 2 bases from V and 6 bases from J, with 14 bases in between. The CDR3 spells CASSQTRRISEQYF. CDR3 coding DNA: TGTGCCAGCAGCCAAACTAGAAGGATCTCCGAGCAGTACTTC.

This clonotype was counted at least ten times. This chain connects TRBV12-3 or TRBV12-4 to TRBJ2-1; D is unresolved. This CDR3 has 11 amino acids. V was trimmed by 3 bases and J by 9 bases, leaving 6 bases between them. CDR3 sequence: CASSLGSEQFF. For the CDR3, the DNA is TGTGCCAGCAGTTTGGGTAGTGAGCAGTTCTTC.

This clonotype was recorded at least ten times. The CDR3 spells CASRGPGQGASTGELFF. The CDR3 nucleotides read TGTGCCAGCAGGGGACCCGGACAGGGGGCATCCACCGGGGAGCTGTTTTTT. The chain couples TRBV6-5 to TRBJ2-2; 11 positions match TRBD1. The CDR3 consists of 17 residues. Germline CDR1 reads MNHEY; CDR2 reads SVGAGI. Trimming cost V 6 bases and J 4 bases; bases outside gene matches: 10.

This clonotype was counted ten times or more. This chain uses TRBV3-1 with TRBJ1-1; TRBD1 might be the D (5 bases). The CDR3 is made up of 13 amino acids. Trimming pared 6 bases from V and 5 bases from J, leaving 13 bases between. Germline lookup yields CDR1 LGHDT and CDR2 YNNKEL (reference sequence). The CDR3 sequence is CASSYSGGTEAFF. For the CDR3, the DNA is TGTGCCAGCAGTTACTCCGGGGGGACTGAAGCTTTCTTT.

This clonotype appeared many times. The chain combines TRBV7-2 with TRBJ2-1; D uncertain. The CDR3 extends over 11 amino acids. CDR1 and CDR2 from the germline V gene are SGHTA and FQGNSA. V was cut by 4 bases and J by 11 bases, with 9 bases left in between. The CDR3 DNA follows: TGTGCCAGCAGCTCCATGGTGCAGCAGTTCTTC. The encoded protein is CASSSMVQQFF.

This clonotype has a single count. A read error may be the cause here, since a much bigger clone is one base away. The V gene is TRBV5-1, the J gene TRBJ1-5; D unclear. CDR3 size: 15 residues. Germline V gives CDR1 SGHRS, CDR2 YFSETQ. The CDR3 here is CANSLEGYSNQPQHF. The CDR3 nucleotides are TGCGCCAACAGCTTGGAAGGGTATAGCAATCAGCCCCAGCATTTT. Combining the CDR3 with reference TRBV5-1 and TRBJ1-5 gives the whole variable domain KAGVTQTPRYLIKTRGQQVTLSCSPISGHRSVSWYQQTPGQGLQFLFEYFSETQRNKGNFPGRFSGRQFSNSRSEMNVSTLELGDSALYLCANSLEGYSNQPQHFGDGTRLSIL.